This TCR beta chain was profiled in a study of CD8 T cells in Susac syndrome. Matched for age and sex, the controls were healthy donors. When the RNA was reverse transcribed, random hexamers were used with an input of about 0.5 to 1 ug. TCRdb used MiXCR to reprocess the immunoSEQ multiplex PCR reads, holding one entry per CDR3 protein. Of some 170,000 distinct CDR3 sequences in the sample, around 95% are singletons; the top ten hold just over 0.13%. From germline, CDR1 is SGHRS and CDR2 YFSETQ. V gave up 3 bases and J gave up 3 bases, with 9 bases separating them. This CDR3 spans 13 amino acids. The rearrangement joins TRBV5-1 to TRBJ2-5; D gene uncertain. The sequenced sample consisted of CD4+ T cells from PBMCs. The origin of this receptor is a human donor in good health. The CDR3 DNA follows: TGCGCCAGCAGCTCTCCCCCTAAAGAGACCCAGTACTTC. Translated, it gives CASSSPPKETQYF.